This T cell receptor (beta chain) was identified during a study of blood T cell repertoires in COVID-19. Study details: Both acute and convalescent COVID-19 samples were obtained from the United States, Italy and Spain. PBMCs, B-cell-depleted T cells, or T cells were the source of the cDNA or gDNA that made up the material.

Under the authors' procedure: By means of reference gene primer amplification, nucleated cell counts were estimated. Some clones are missing from TCRdb's copy, which holds only in-frame ones; the method was immunoSEQ multiplex PCR. The D gene and trimming were derived from the DNA, and the V and J assignments and clone size from that table. The repertoire holds roughly 36,000 clones, 85% to 90% seen once, with roughly 4.5% in the top ten. Sequenced sample: peripheral blood. The TCR was taken from a man aged 55 to 70 with acute or convalescent COVID-19.

The CDR3 sequence is CASSFRTTGANEQFF. DNA of the CDR3: TGTGCCAGCAGCTTCAGGACGACAGGGGCCAATGAGCAGTTCTTC. The chain carries TRBV11-2 and TRBJ2-1; TRBD1 matches at 8 bases. The CDR3 runs to 15 residues. Per the germline V gene, CDR1 is SGHAT and CDR2 is FQNNGV. With 3 bases clipped from V and 6 bases from J, the junction kept 7 bases outside the gene matches.